The clone carrying this TCR beta chain was seen repeatedly, ten times or more. Antigen: not known. TCRdb re-called the 5' RACE reads through MiXCR, storing one row per CDR3 protein. This repertoire shows about 620,000 distinct CDR3 sequences, approximately 19% found once; its top ten account for around 11%. These data belong to a study of T-cell memory formation after mild COVID-19. Broader study findings: CD4+ contracting clones lay mainly in CM and EM, CD8+ ones in EMRA.

Germline V CDR1 and CDR2: SGHTA, FQGNSA. The CDR3 covers 15 residues. Trimming cost V 1 base and J 6 bases; bases outside gene matches: 4. The receptor comes from an adult woman who had mild COVID-19 (a few samples of this study predate the infection). Cell type and time point are not known. Sequencing input: PBMCs or a T cell subset sorted from them (not recorded which). The chain joins TRBV7-2 to TRBJ2-1; TRBD1 matches at 9 bases. The DNA of the CDR3 is TGTGCCAGCAGCTTAGTCGGACAGGGGTCCAATGAGCAGTTCTTC. This codes for CASSLVGQGSNEQFF.